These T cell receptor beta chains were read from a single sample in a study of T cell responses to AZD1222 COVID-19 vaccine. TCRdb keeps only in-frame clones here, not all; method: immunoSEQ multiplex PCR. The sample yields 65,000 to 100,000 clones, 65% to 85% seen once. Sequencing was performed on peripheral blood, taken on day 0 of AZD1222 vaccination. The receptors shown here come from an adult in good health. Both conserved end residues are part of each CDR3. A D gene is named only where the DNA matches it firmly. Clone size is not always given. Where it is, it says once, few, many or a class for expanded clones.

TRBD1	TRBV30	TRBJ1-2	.	TGTGCCTGGAGGAGGACAGGGCCTAACTATGGCTACACCTTC	CAWRRTGPNYGYTF
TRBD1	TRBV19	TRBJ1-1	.	TGTGCCAGTAGTTCTCGGACAGGGGAAGCTTTCTTT	CASSSRTGEAFF
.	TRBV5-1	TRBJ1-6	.	TGCGCCAGCAGCCACGGGACAACCAATTCACCCCTCCACTTT	CASSHGTTNSPLHF
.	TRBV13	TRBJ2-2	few	TGTGCCAGCAGTTTCAGGGAATCCGGGGAGCTGTTTTTT	CASSFRESGELFF
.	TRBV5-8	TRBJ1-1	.	TGTGCCAGCAGCTTGTTGGGAAACACTGAAGCTTTCTTT	CASSLLGNTEAFF
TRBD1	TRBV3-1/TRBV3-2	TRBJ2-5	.	TGTGCCAGCAGCCAAATAACACAGGGGGGAGAGACCCAGTACTTC	CASSQITQGGETQYF
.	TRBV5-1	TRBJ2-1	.	TGCGCCAGCAGCTTGGGAAGTTCCTACAATGAGCAGTTCTTC	CASSLGSSYNEQFF
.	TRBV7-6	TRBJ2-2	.	TGTGCCAGCAGCGCGCGATCCACGGGACCGATGAACACCGGGGAGCTGTTTTTT	CASSARSTGPMNTGELFF
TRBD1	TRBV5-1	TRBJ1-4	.	TGCGCCAGCAGCTTAGGGTTCGACAGGGGAGGTGAAAAACTGTTTTTT	CASSLGFDRGGEKLFF
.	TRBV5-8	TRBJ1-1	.	TGTGCCAGCAGAGACCCAGTGGGGGGGACCACTGAAGCTTTCTTT	CASRDPVGGTTEAFF